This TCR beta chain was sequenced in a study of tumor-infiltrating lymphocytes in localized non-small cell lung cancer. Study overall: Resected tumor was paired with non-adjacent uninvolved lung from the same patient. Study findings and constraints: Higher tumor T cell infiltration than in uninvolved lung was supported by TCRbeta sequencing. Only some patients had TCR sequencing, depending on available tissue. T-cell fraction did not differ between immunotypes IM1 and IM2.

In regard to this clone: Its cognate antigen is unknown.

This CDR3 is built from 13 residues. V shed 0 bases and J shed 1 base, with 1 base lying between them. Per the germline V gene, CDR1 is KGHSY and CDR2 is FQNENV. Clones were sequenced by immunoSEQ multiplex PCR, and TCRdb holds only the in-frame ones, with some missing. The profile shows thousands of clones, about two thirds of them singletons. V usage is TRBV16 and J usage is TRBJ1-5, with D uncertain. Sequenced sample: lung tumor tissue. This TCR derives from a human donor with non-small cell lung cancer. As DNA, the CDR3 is TGTGCCAGCAGCCAATCCAGCAATCAGCCCCAGCATTTT. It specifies CASSQSSNQPQHF.